This passage covers 29 T cell receptor beta chains from one sample sequenced in a study of blood T cell repertoires in COVID-19. The method was immunoSEQ multiplex PCR; TCRdb's version includes in-frame clones alone and lacks a portion of them. This sample has roughly 260,000 clones, with over 80% found just once. The sample taken for sequencing was PBMCs or T cells enriched from blood (not recorded which). All receptors come from a woman in her 30s with acute COVID-19.

The chain couples TRBV6-5 to TRBJ1-5, with 10 positions matching TRBD1. The length of the CDR3 is 14 residues. Germline assignment: CDR1 MNHEY and CDR2 SVGAGI. The junction had 3 bases not matched to a gene; V was cut back by 6 bases and J by 4 bases. The CDR3 region is CASSDRGLNQPQHF. The CDR3 coding sequence is TGTGCCAGCAGCGACAGGGGGCTTAATCAGCCCCAGCATTTT.

The chain uses TRBV27 and TRBJ2-3, with D possibly being TRBD1 (8 bases). Trimming took 3 bases from V and 1 from J, leaving 20 bases between them. This CDR3 spans 18 amino acids. The germline V gene encodes CDR1 MNHEY and CDR2 SMNVEV (reference sequence). CDR3 bases: TGTGCCAGCAGTTTGTTGGGGGGGGGACAGGAGGGCACAGATACGCAGTATTTT. This encodes CASSLLGGGQEGTDTQYF.

The V call is TRBV6-5, the J call TRBJ1-5; D uncertain. The CDR3 contains 12 residues. V was clipped by 6 bases and J by 5 bases, with 8 bases between them. Germline V gene sequence: CDR1 MNHEY, CDR2 SVGAGI. The CDR3, as DNA: TGTGCCAGCAGAATTACAGATCAGCCCCAGCATTTT. Protein sequence: CASRITDQPQHF.

The chain has TRBV6-1 and TRBJ1-2, with D perhaps TRBD1 (5 bases). Trimming left V 4 bases short and J 2 bases short, with 20 bases between. The germline V gene has CDR1 MNHNS and CDR2 SASEGT. This CDR3 comprises 17 residues. Here the CDR3 DNA reads TGTGCCAGCAGTGCTGGACACTTCCTTCCCTGGAACTATGGCTACACCTTC. Its translation is CASSAGHFLPWNYGYTF.

This chain joins TRBV12-5 and TRBJ2-1, with D possibly matching TRBD1 (6 bases). Trimming removed 2 bases from V and 3 bases from J, with 11 bases in between. This CDR3 is built from 15 residues. Germline V gene lookup returns CDR1 LGHNT and CDR2 FRNRAP. The CDR3 sequence is CASGLKWDNYNEQFF. CDR3 nucleotides: TGTGCTAGTGGTTTGAAGTGGGACAACTACAATGAGCAGTTCTTC.

The V and J genes are TRBV25-1 and TRBJ2-1; D ambiguous. Germline CDR1 is MGHDK and CDR2 is SYGVNS. Trimming removed 0 bases from V and 6 bases from J, with 6 bases in between. CDR3 size: 13 residues. The CDR3 DNA reads as TGTGCCAGCAGTGAATATTGGGCCAATGAGCAGTTCTTC. This codes for CASSEYWANEQFF.

The CDR3 here is CASSKEGTGTGALNSPLHF. The CDR3 nucleotides read TGTGCCAGCAGCAAAGAGGGGACCGGGACAGGGGCCCTTAATTCACCCCTCCACTTT. The V and J genes are TRBV21-1 and TRBJ1-6; TRBD1 reflects the table's D call only, with no check against the DNA. TRBV21-1 is given as a pseudogene. The CDR3 has 19 amino acids.

The rearrangement joins TRBV5-6 to TRBJ1-2; 8 bases map to TRBD1. V lost 3 bases and J lost 12; bases outside the gene matches: 7. CDR1 is SGHDT and CDR2 is YYEEEE in the germline V gene. The CDR3 runs to 12 residues. CDR3 loop: CASSSDRGKDTF. The CDR3 DNA is TGTGCCAGCAGCTCCGACAGGGGAAAGGACACCTTC.

This sequence joins TRBV20-1 and TRBJ1-6; D is unclear. CDR1 is DFQATT and CDR2 is SNEGSKA in the germline V gene (reference sequence). The length of the CDR3 is 12 residues. V lost 3 bases and J 6 bases, leaving 6 bases between the germline ends. The CDR3 sequence is CSASQINSPLHF. Here the CDR3 DNA reads TGCAGTGCTAGTCAAATTAATTCACCCCTCCACTTT.

The chain recombines TRBV30 with TRBJ1-6; no definite D call. Per germline, CDR1 GTSNPN and CDR2 SVGIG (reference sequence). This CDR3 is built from 14 residues. Trimming took 2 bases from V and 0 from J, leaving 5 bases between them. CDR3 in DNA: TGTGCCTGGAGTCCAGTCTCCTATAATTCACCCCTCCACTTT. It encodes CAWSPVSYNSPLHF.

This clone is a singleton in its sample. V and J are TRBV6-5 and TRBJ1-2, with 7 nucleotides matching TRBD1. The V gene's germline CDR1 is MNHEY and CDR2 SVGAGI. J lost 0 bases, V lost 2 bases, and 6 bases had no gene match. This CDR3 is 16 amino acids long. The CDR3 nucleotides read TGTGCCAGCAGTTACCAGGGACAGTACACTAACTATGGCTACACCTTC. It is translated as CASSYQGQYTNYGYTF.

V usage is TRBV5-6 and J usage is TRBJ2-3; TRBD2 is a possible D gene (6 bases). CDR3 length: 15 residues. Germline V gives CDR1 SGHDT, CDR2 YYEEEE. Deletions cut 4 bases from V and 6 bases from J, with 18 bases between. For the CDR3, the DNA is TGTGCCAGCAGCCCTCTAGCGAGAATAGCCGATACGCAGTATTTT. It translates to CASSPLARIADTQYF.

This clone was counted between two and nine times. This chain joins TRBV7-2 and TRBJ1-2; possibly TRBD1 for D (6 bases). V dropped 5 bases and J dropped 5 bases, with 21 bases sitting between them. Germline CDR1 and CDR2: SGHTA and FQGNSA. The CDR3 spans 16 residues. CDR3 nucleotide sequence: TGTGCCAGCAGCCCCACGACAGGTCCTGCAACATATGGCTACACCTTC. This codes for CASSPTTGPATYGYTF.

This clone was seen just once. This chain connects TRBV9 to TRBJ1-3; TRBD1 is a possible D gene (6 bases). Germline V gene lookup returns CDR1 SGDLS and CDR2 YYNGEE. Trimming cost V 3 bases and J 0 bases, with 7 bases left between them. The CDR3 runs to 14 residues. CDR3 residues: CASSGTDSGNTIYF. Written as DNA, the CDR3 is TGTGCCAGCAGCGGGACAGACTCTGGAAACACCATATATTTT.

This rearrangement joins TRBV4-2 to TRBJ1-1; TRBD1 matches at 8 bases. This CDR3 is built from 17 residues. J gave up 2 bases and V 0 bases, and 8 bases lay outside the gene matches. Looked up from germline, CDR1 is LGHNA and CDR2 is YNFKEQ. The DNA for the CDR3 is TGTGCCAGCAGCCAAGACCGTAGACAGGGGATAAACACTGAAGCTTTCTTT. This translates into CASSQDRRQGINTEAFF.

The V and J genes are TRBV5-1 and TRBJ2-7; TRBD1 aligns across 10 bases. Germline V lookup: CDR1 SGHRS, CDR2 YFSETQ. Trimming cost V 3 bases and J 2 bases; bases outside gene matches: 8. This CDR3 region has 16 residues. CDR3: CASSSLDRGLAYEQYF. The DNA of the CDR3 is TGCGCCAGCAGCTCACTCGACAGGGGGCTCGCCTACGAGCAGTACTTC. The full variable domain, in which reference TRBV5-1 and TRBJ2-7 provide the parts outside the CDR3, is KAGVTQTPRYLIKTRGQQVTLSCSPISGHRSVSWYQQTPGQGLQFLFEYFSETQRNKGNFPGRFSGRQFSNSRSEMNVSTLELGDSALYLCASSSLDRGLAYEQYFGPGTRLTVT.

This chain uses TRBV19 with TRBJ1-4; perhaps TRBD1 as D (5 bases). The germline V gene has CDR1 LNHDA and CDR2 SQIVND (reference sequence). Trimming shortened V by 2 bases and J by 6 bases, and 13 bases separated the two germline ends. The CDR3 consists of 15 residues. The CDR3 here is CASSIPGIGDEKLFF. The CDR3 DNA is TGTGCCAGTAGTATACCAGGGATTGGCGATGAAAAACTGTTTTTT.

V gene TRBV7-8 combines with J gene TRBJ2-5; 7 bases are a match to TRBD1. Per germline, CDR1 SGHVS and CDR2 FQNEAQ. The CDR3 extends over 14 amino acids. The trim removed 5 bases at V and 4 bases at J, leaving 7 bases unmatched. The CDR3 region has the DNA TGTGCCAGCAGCCGTCACCGGGACAGAGAGACCCAGTACTTC. Translated: CASSRHRDRETQYF.

V usage is TRBV11-2 and J usage is TRBJ1-2; D may be TRBD1 (6 bases). Trimming took off 5 bases at V and 7 bases at J, with 17 bases between the two ends. The CDR3 runs 14 residues. The V gene's germline CDR1 is SGHAT and CDR2 FQNNGV. Written as DNA, the CDR3 is TGTGCCAGCAGCCACCGGACTGAGGGGGTTGGCTACACCTTC. Translation: CASSHRTEGVGYTF.

The chain carries TRBV27 and TRBJ2-3, with D possibly TRBD1 on 6 matching bases. Trimming shortened V by 5 bases and J by 6 bases, and 15 bases separated the two germline ends. Germline V gives CDR1 MNHEY, CDR2 SMNVEV (reference sequence). CDR3 length: 14 residues. CDR3 in amino acids: CASSISQGWDTQYF. Written as DNA, the CDR3 is TGTGCCAGCAGTATTTCCCAGGGGTGGGATACGCAGTATTTT.

This clone was observed a single time. The chain recombines TRBV12-5 with TRBJ2-7, with 12 bases lining up with TRBD1. Germline loops: CDR1 LGHNT, CDR2 FRNRAP. The V segment lost 3 bases and the J segment 5 bases; nucleotides outside the gene matches: 23. The CDR3 has 21 amino acids. The CDR3 sequence: CASGFHTSQTGTGGEWNEQYF. The CDR3 DNA follows: TGTGCTAGTGGTTTCCACACATCTCAAACCGGGACAGGGGGCGAATGGAACGAGCAGTACTTC.

The rearrangement links TRBV2 to TRBJ1-5, with 9 positions matching TRBD1. The germline V gene encodes CDR1 SNHLY and CDR2 FYNNEI. The V segment lost 6 bases and the J segment 7 bases; nucleotides outside the gene matches: 7. The CDR3 consists of 14 residues. CDR3 protein: CASSNRGLWQPQHF. CDR3 sequence (DNA): TGTGCCAGCAGCAACAGGGGGCTCTGGCAGCCCCAGCATTTT.

The chain recombines TRBV2 with TRBJ2-3; TRBD1 matches at 7 bases. Germline V gives CDR1 SNHLY, CDR2 FYNNEI. The V segment lost 2 bases and the J segment 6 bases; nucleotides outside the gene matches: 2. The CDR3 is 13 amino acids. CDR3 protein: CASSEWDSDTQYF. The CDR3 nucleotides read TGTGCCAGCAGTGAATGGGACAGCGATACGCAGTATTTT.

CDR3 loop: CASSLDGTARPYEQYF. The CDR3 DNA reads as TGTGCCAGCAGCTTGGATGGGACAGCTAGGCCCTACGAGCAGTACTTC. The chain is built from TRBV5-6 and TRBJ2-7; 7 bases are shared with TRBD1. J gave up 2 bases and V 0 bases, and 8 bases lay outside the gene matches. This CDR3 spans 16 amino acids. The germline gives CDR1 SGHDT, CDR2 YYEEEE.

The chain recombines TRBV7-2 with TRBJ2-7; tentatively, D is TRBD2 (6 bases). Trimming shortened V by 2 bases and J by 2 bases, and 19 bases separated the two germline ends. The CDR3 consists of 17 residues. Germline V CDR1 and CDR2: SGHTA, FQGNSA. The CDR3 region is CASSLIGIADHPYEQYF. Written as DNA, the CDR3 is TGTGCCAGCAGCTTAATCGGGATAGCGGACCATCCCTACGAGCAGTACTTC.

J is TRBJ1-1 and V is TRBV18; maybe TRBD1 (5 bases). The CDR3 covers 14 residues. Germline CDR1 and CDR2: KGHSH and LQKENI. The ends were cut back, 5 bases at V and 1 base at J, with 11 bases in the middle. CDR3: CASSEMTANTEAFF. CDR3 nucleotides: TGTGCCAGCTCAGAAATGACAGCGAACACTGAAGCTTTCTTT.

The J gene is TRBJ1-1, the V gene TRBV7-8; 9 positions agree with TRBD1. CDR3 size: 16 residues. CDR1 is SGHVS, CDR2 FQNEAQ, per germline. Losses at the gene ends were 6 bases for V and 4 bases for J; bases not matched to a gene: 12. This CDR3 is CASSPTGGFDGTEAFF. CDR3 sequence (DNA): TGTGCCAGCAGTCCTACAGGGGGCTTTGATGGCACTGAAGCTTTCTTT.

J is TRBJ1-5 and V is TRBV13; D is possibly TRBD1 (5 bases). V was trimmed by 4 bases and J by 0 bases, leaving 19 bases between them. The CDR3 has 18 amino acids. Germline values: CDR1 PRHDT, CDR2 FYEKMQ (reference sequence). The DNA for the CDR3 is TGTGCCAGCAGCTCCCCGGGTACAGGAATTAATAGCAATCAGCCCCAGCATTTT. As protein: CASSSPGTGINSNQPQHF.

This rearrangement joins TRBV25-1 to TRBJ2-6, with TRBD2 as a possible D gene (6 bases). The CDR3 length is 16 residues. Germline lookup yields CDR1 MGHDK and CDR2 SYGVNS. V lost 2 bases and J 0 bases, leaving 8 bases between the germline ends. This CDR3 reads CASSERGGSGANVLTF. The CDR3 bases are TGTGCCAGCAGTGAAAGGGGAGGCTCTGGGGCCAACGTCCTGACTTTC.